This TCR beta chain was sequenced in a study of T-cell reconstitution after alpha-beta-depleted transplantation in children (dated by TCRdb to 2016 to 2017). General notes on the study: T-cell immune reconstitution after TCRalphabeta/CD19-depleted allogeneic hematopoietic cell transplantation in children was quantitatively tracked in the study by means of TCR repertoire profiling.

Library prep was done by PCR. Sequenced on an Illumina HiSeq 2500. TCR library preparation used molecular barcoding, with unique molecular identifiers applied to normalize quantification of the TCRbeta repertoire. Through fastp at Q25 and MiXCR, TCRdb rebuilt clones from the public reads, retaining in-frame beta chains. Rows with one shared CDR3 protein collapse into an entry with the most common genes and DNA. The sample table lists around 380,000 distinct CDR3 sequences, 11% of them with a count of one. The ten largest account for 5% to 6.5% of the sample. This clonotype was counted only a few times. The target of this receptor is not known. No quality values exist for individual bases; no much larger clone is one base distant. The germline V gene gives CDR1 as MNHEY and CDR2 as SVGAGI. V drops 0 bases and J drops 5 bases, leaving 16 bases in between. Reading from cysteine to phenylalanine, the CDR3 counts 16 amino acids. The only DNA kept is the CDR3, 48 bases in frame from the first base.

The sequence joins TRBV6-5 to TRBJ2-5, with an unclear D gene assignment. The sequence was collected from a human donor who donated a stem cell graft to a child with acute myeloid leukemia. Sequenced material: PBMCs from the stem cell graft donor, taken from the stem cell graft. In nucleotide form, the sequence is TGTGCCAGCAGTTACTCGAAGGGCGTGACAAGGGAGACCCAGTACTTC. The resulting protein is CASSYSKGVTRETQYF.